This TCR beta chain was recovered during a study of T-cell reconstitution after alpha-beta-depleted transplantation in children (dated by TCRdb to the mid-2010s). Some background on the complete study: T-cell immune reconstitution after TCRalphabeta/CD19-depleted allogeneic hematopoietic cell transplantation in children was quantitatively tracked in the study by means of TCR repertoire profiling.

A note on this clonotype: Its antigen has not been determined. No quality values exist for individual bases; no much larger clone is one base distant.

Preparation of the library involved PCR. Instrument on record: Illumina HiSeq 2500. To normalize quantification of the TCRbeta repertoire, the TCR libraries were built with molecular barcoding that relied on unique molecular identifiers. TCRdb cleaned the public reads at Q25 with fastp, built clones with MiXCR and kept in-frame beta chains. Identical CDR3 protein sequences are pooled into one entry, listed with their most common genes and DNA. The sample data list more than 250,000 distinct CDR3 sequences, and 9.9% of these were observed just once. About a tenth of the sample rests with the top ten. The clonotype was recovered from a human donor who donated a stem cell graft to a child with SCID. This specimen was PBMCs from the stem cell graft donor, taken from the stem cell graft.

Here is the DNA: TGTGCCAGCAGTTACCCTGGGGGACAGGGGGTTAGGTATGGCTACACCTTC. It translates to CASSYPGGQGVRYGYTF. The chain is encoded by TRBV6-5 joined to TRBJ1-2; 11 middle bases align to TRBD1. CDR1 and CDR2 were assigned from the germline V gene as MNHEY and SVGAGI. Trimmed from V: 2 bases; trimmed from J: 5 bases; junction bases lacking a gene match: 10. The CDR3 contains 17 residues, cysteine and phenylalanine counted. The DNA shown is the 51-base CDR3, in frame from base 1.